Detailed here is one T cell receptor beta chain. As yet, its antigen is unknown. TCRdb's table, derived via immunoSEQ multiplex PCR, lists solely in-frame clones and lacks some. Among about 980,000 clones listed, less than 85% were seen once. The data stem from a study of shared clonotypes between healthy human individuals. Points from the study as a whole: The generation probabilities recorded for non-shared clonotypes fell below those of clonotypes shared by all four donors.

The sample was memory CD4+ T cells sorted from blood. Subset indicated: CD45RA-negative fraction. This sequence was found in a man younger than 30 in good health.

The CDR3 nucleotides are TGTGCCAGCAGCTTATCAGGGGATAATGGATATGGCTACACCTTC. Translated, it gives CASSLSGDNGYGYTF. This chain joins TRBV7-3 and TRBJ1-2; tentatively, D is TRBD1 (6 bases). The CDR3 sequence is 15 residues long. V lost 2 bases to trimming and J lost 5 bases, with 15 bases between them. Germline-derived CDR1 and CDR2 are SGHTA and FQGTGA.